The T cell receptor (beta chain) described here comes from a study of blood T cell repertoires in COVID-19. Study details: COVID-19 samples collected from the United States, Italy and Spain covered acute and convalescent phases. PBMCs, B-cell-depleted T cells, or T cells provided the cDNA or gDNA that made up the material.

Trimming removed 1 base from V and 2 bases from J, with 13 bases in between. This CDR3 has 16 amino acids. CDR1 and CDR2 (germline): LGHNA, YSLEER. Authors' data handling: Reference gene primer amplification yielded estimated nucleated cell counts. The table came from immunoSEQ multiplex PCR; TCRdb's copy has only in-frame clones and leaves some out. V and J calls and clone size are copied from that table; D and trimming were computed from the DNA. The data show more than 200,000 clones, with roughly 90% seen just once and 2% to 2.5% held by the top ten. The chain is built from TRBV4-3 and TRBJ2-3; a weak D match, TRBD2 (6 bases). This receptor was taken from a woman in her 40s who had recovered from COVID-19. Specimen: peripheral blood. The CDR3 DNA reads as TGCGCCAGCAGCCAAGCAGTACTGGACTACACAGATACGCAGTATTTT. It encodes CASSQAVLDYTDTQYF.